This TCR beta chain appears in the sequencing data of a study of T cell repertoires in cytomegalovirus infection. On the study more broadly: It can be stated that public TCR beta signatures indicated CMV infection as well as a matching HLA type.

From the reads, TCRdb called clonotypes with MiXCR, one entry per CDR3 protein. The table includes over 300,000 distinct CDR3 sequences, 15% to 20% detected once. Study findings and constraints: The cumulative frequency of public TCR beta families identified carriers of CMV plus the relevant HLA. The ex vivo response was dominated by HLA-C-restricted CMV-specific TCR beta clonotypes.

About this clonotype: The antigen is unknown.

CDR1 and CDR2 from the germline V gene are SQVTM and ANQGSEA. This CDR3 has 12 amino acids. Trimming pared 6 bases from V and 3 bases from J, leaving 12 bases between. The specimen was PBMCs. The V gene is TRBV29-1, the J gene TRBJ2-7; D call uncertain. This TCR came from a human donor in good health (CMV status not recorded). Some clones in this sample may be carry-over from other donors' samples. The CDR3 nucleotides read TGCAGCGTGCCCATAATTTACTACGAGCAGTACTTC. Translating gives CSVPIIYYEQYF.